The following is a TCR beta chain sequence with its context. Its antigen is still unknown. V lost 5 bases to trimming and J lost 4 bases, with 22 bases between them. The CDR3 has 17 amino acids. Germline-derived CDR1 and CDR2 are SGHNT and YYREEE (reference sequence). These data are taken from a study of cytomegalovirus exposure and HLA in healthy donors. Study-level background: Some 91 million unique TCRs from HLA-typed donors were held in an early release of data. Study-wide findings and caveats: The HLA-A and HLA-B alleles of most subjects were reportedly predicted accurately from TCR beta sequences. Looking again later, the authors saw that most CMV-associated TCR beta chains seemed HLA-restricted.

Nominally healthy donors were sampled, though unrecorded immune exposures were likely. Use of 60 Vbeta and 13 Jbeta primers characterized the PCR. The table came from immunoSEQ multiplex PCR; TCRdb's copy has only in-frame clones and leaves some out. The profile shows 80,000 to 130,000 clones, 79% of them singletons. The origin of this receptor is a female donor in good health and CMV-seropositive. The chain carries TRBV5-4 and TRBJ2-1, with D possibly matching TRBD2 (5 bases). The sample was PBMCs. CDR3 amino acids: CASSPITSSLTYNEQFF. The CDR3 region has the DNA TGTGCCAGCAGTCCTATCACTTCTAGCCTTACTTACAATGAGCAGTTCTTC. The full variable domain, with the rest looked up from reference TRBV5-4 and TRBJ2-1, is ETGVTQSPTHLIKTRGQQVTLRCSSQSGHNTVSWYQQALGQGPQFIFQYYREEENGRGNFPPRFSGLQFPNYSSELNVNALELDDSALYLCASSPITSSLTYNEQFFGPGTRLTVL.